This entry lists 30 T cell receptor beta chains sequenced from one sample in a study of cytomegalovirus exposure and HLA in healthy donors. PCR employed 60 Vbeta and 13 Jbeta primers. Only in-frame clones appear in the TCRdb table, and some are missing; sequencing was by immunoSEQ multiplex PCR. The sample lists about 150,000 clones; around 72% were seen once. The sequenced sample was PBMCs. These receptors all come from a man aged 18 to 30 in good health and CMV-seropositive.

The table lists this clone with a few counts. This rearrangement joins TRBV2 to TRBJ1-2; 9 nucleotides match TRBD1. Germline V gene sequence: CDR1 SNHLY, CDR2 FYNNEI. This CDR3 spans 16 amino acids. V was clipped by 0 bases and J by 4 bases; unmatched bases: 6. The CDR3 reads CASSEALRDRAYGYTF. In DNA, the CDR3 is TGTGCCAGCAGTGAAGCGCTCAGGGACAGGGCCTATGGCTACACCTTC. The full variable domain, with the rest looked up from reference TRBV2 and TRBJ1-2, is EPEVTQTPSHQVTQMGQEVILRCVPISNHLYFYWYRQILGQKVEFLVSFYNNEISEKSEIFDDQFSVERPDGSNFTLKIRSTKLEDSAMYFCASSEALRDRAYGYTFGSGTRLTVV.

The V gene is TRBV9, the J gene TRBJ2-7; D possibly corresponds to TRBD2 (5 bases). Germline-derived CDR1 and CDR2 are SGDLS and YYNGEE. With 0 bases removed from V and 5 bases from J, the gap between germline ends came to 9 bases. The CDR3 covers 13 residues. The CDR3 DNA reads TGTGCCAGCAGCGTAGTACCTAGCCACGAGCAGTACTTC. Translated: CASSVVPSHEQYF.

This chain joins TRBV4-3 and TRBJ2-1; TRBD2 agrees at 9 bases. The ends lost 0 bases at V and 2 bases at J; junction bases unmatched: 17. This CDR3 contains 21 residues. Germline V CDR1 and CDR2: LGHNA, YSLEER. CDR3 loop: CASSQEVPSGNLHSPYNEQFF. The CDR3 DNA reads TGCGCCAGCAGCCAAGAGGTCCCTAGCGGGAACTTACATTCTCCCTACAATGAGCAGTTCTTC.

V is TRBV2 and J is TRBJ1-2, with no clear D. Germline V gene sequence: CDR1 SNHLY, CDR2 FYNNEI. With 5 bases removed from V and 8 bases from J, the gap between germline ends came to 18 bases. This CDR3 has 14 residues. The CDR3 sequence is CASSIHPGAMGYTF. The CDR3 nucleotides read TGTGCCAGCAGTATCCACCCGGGAGCCATGGGCTACACCTTC.

This clone was recorded only once. This chain joins TRBV5-6 and TRBJ1-1; 10 bases align to TRBD1. V lost 3 bases to trimming and J lost 4 bases; unmatched junction nucleotides: 6. CDR1 and CDR2 (germline): SGHDT, YYEEEE. CDR3 size: 15 residues. This CDR3 reads CASSWMTGGVTEAFF. The DNA of the CDR3 is TGTGCCAGCAGCTGGATGACAGGGGGCGTCACTGAAGCTTTCTTT.

This chain links TRBV6-8 with TRBJ1-5; 9 bases are shared with TRBD1. The CDR3 contains 14 residues. V lost 6 bases and J lost 2; bases outside the gene matches: 2. The V gene's germline CDR1 is MNHGY and CDR2 SAAAGT. The CDR3 loop reads CASSRTGGNQPQHF. The DNA for the CDR3 is TGTGCCAGCAGCCGGACAGGGGGCAATCAGCCCCAGCATTTT.

This chain links TRBV14 with TRBJ1-1, with 10 bases matching TRBD1. The ends lost 4 bases at V and 0 bases at J; junction bases unmatched: 5. This CDR3 spans 16 amino acids. The germline gives CDR1 SGHDN, CDR2 FVKESK. The CDR3 here is CASSRDRGSVNTEAFF. The CDR3 coding sequence is TGTGCCAGCAGCCGGGACAGGGGATCGGTGAACACTGAAGCTTTCTTT.

The chain recombines TRBV7-6 with TRBJ2-2; 11 bases align to TRBD1. This CDR3 is 15 amino acids long. V dropped 5 bases and J dropped 4; count of bases not matched to a gene: 3. Germline-derived CDR1 and CDR2 are SGHVS and FNYEAQ. The CDR3 spells CASSPGQGGTGELFF. CDR3 nucleotides: TGTGCCAGCAGCCCGGGACAGGGGGGCACCGGGGAGCTGTTTTTT.

The gene calls are TRBV6-5 and TRBJ1-2; maybe TRBD1 (6 bases). The CDR3 spans 14 residues. The germline V gene encodes CDR1 MNHEY and CDR2 SVGAGI. The ends were cut back, 0 bases at V and 8 bases at J, with 13 bases in the middle. CDR3 bases: TGTGCCAGCAGTTACTCGAAAGGGACAATGGGCTACACCTTC. The encoded protein is CASSYSKGTMGYTF.

The chain has TRBV2 and TRBJ2-3; perhaps TRBD2 as D (5 bases). Trimming left V 4 bases short and J 8 bases short, with 10 bases between. The CDR3 is 12 residues long. Germline V CDR1 and CDR2: SNHLY, FYNNEI. In DNA form, the CDR3 reads TGTGCCAGCAGTGCTAGCAGGAGTACGCAGTATTTT. It codes for CASSASRSTQYF. Full variable domain (rest looked up from reference TRBV2 and TRBJ2-3): EPEVTQTPSHQVTQMGQEVILRCVPISNHLYFYWYRQILGQKVEFLVSFYNNEISEKSEIFDDQFSVERPDGSNFTLKIRSTKLEDSAMYFCASSASRSTQYFGPGTRLTVL.

This clone was found a few times. This chain uses TRBV6-1 with TRBJ1-5; tentative D call: TRBD1 (6 bases). The CDR3 has 14 amino acids. Germline values: CDR1 MNHNS, CDR2 SASEGT. V was pared by 4 bases and J by 4 bases, with 11 bases between. This chain's CDR3 is CASSGRQVNQPQHF. DNA of the CDR3: TGTGCCAGCAGTGGTAGACAGGTGAATCAGCCCCAGCATTTT.

This chain uses TRBV6-6 with TRBJ2-7, with D possibly TRBD1 on 6 matching bases. Germline V gene data show CDR1 as MNHNY and CDR2 as SVGAGI (reference sequence). The CDR3 is 12 residues long. The V end lost 8 bases, the J end lost 2 bases, and 10 bases lay between the germline ends. The CDR3 nucleotides are TGTGCCAGCCCACAGGGCACCTACGAGCAGTACTTC. It encodes CASPQGTYEQYF.

The chain carries TRBV7-2 and TRBJ1-1; TRBD1 aligns across 9 bases. The CDR3 runs 15 residues. Germline V gene data show CDR1 as SGHTA and CDR2 as FQGNSA. V trimming: 4 bases; J trimming: 3 bases; junction bases outside the gene matches: 6. CDR3 coding DNA: TGTGCCAGCAGCTCACGGTGGACAGGGGACACTGAAGCTTTCTTT. Its translation is CASSSRWTGDTEAFF.

This chain uses TRBV9 with TRBJ2-3, with 7 bases fitting TRBD2. V shed 2 bases, J shed 3 bases, and the junction held 3 bases outside the gene matches. The CDR3 is made up of 14 amino acids. The germline gives CDR1 SGDLS, CDR2 YYNGEE. The CDR3: CASSVSGLTDTQYF. The CDR3 coding sequence is TGTGCCAGCAGCGTTAGCGGGCTAACAGATACGCAGTATTTT.

The chain employs TRBV29-1 and TRBJ2-2, with D possibly matching TRBD2 (6 bases). This CDR3 contains 13 residues. Germline lookup yields CDR1 SQVTM and CDR2 ANQGSEA. V was pared by 4 bases and J by 2 bases, with 8 bases between. The CDR3 bases are TGCAGCGTTGGACTAGTTAACACCGGGGAGCTGTTTTTT. Protein: CSVGLVNTGELFF.

V and J are TRBV10-1 and TRBJ2-2; the match to TRBD1 covers 7 bases. Trimming removed 6 bases from V and 7 bases from J; junction bases left unmatched: 5. Germline V gives CDR1 WNHNN, CDR2 SYGVQD (reference sequence). CDR3 size: 13 residues. The chain's CDR3 is CASRNRGDGELFF. In DNA, the CDR3 is TGCGCCAGCAGAAACAGGGGAGACGGGGAGCTGTTTTTT.

The V and J genes are TRBV7-2 and TRBJ2-7, with 12 bases that match TRBD1. Germline CDR1 is SGHTA and CDR2 is FQGNSA. This CDR3 has 13 residues. J gave up 10 bases and V 1 base, and 2 bases lay outside the gene matches. CDR3 DNA sequence: TGTGCCAGCAGCTTAGTGGGACAGGGGGCTCAGTACTTC. It specifies CASSLVGQGAQYF.

This chain uses TRBV7-2 with TRBJ2-7, with TRBD2 matching 7 bases. Germline values: CDR1 SGHTA, CDR2 FQGNSA. This CDR3 contains 15 residues. With V trimmed by 4 bases and J by 1 base, 7 bases remained unmatched. The CDR3 region has the DNA TGTGCCAGCAGCTCCCCCCCAGCGGGATCCTACGAGCAGTACTTC. This codes for CASSSPPAGSYEQYF.

There are a few counts of this clone. The chain combines TRBV19 with TRBJ1-2; D unclear. The CDR3 totals 15 residues. Germline V gene data show CDR1 as LNHDA and CDR2 as SQIVND (reference sequence). The V gene lost 3 bases and the J gene lost 5 bases, with 16 bases spanning the gap. In DNA, the CDR3 is TGTGCCAGTAGTATTGGAGGGTTCGACGGGTATGGCTACACCTTC. Its protein is CASSIGGFDGYGYTF.

The chain combines TRBV28 with TRBJ2-5; D gene unclear. The V and J ends lost 5 bases and 2 bases respectively, with 12 bases between them. CDR1 is MDHEN, CDR2 SYDVKM, per germline. CDR3 length: 14 amino acids. CDR3 coding DNA: TGTGCCAGCAGTGACTCGGGTAGGCAAGAGACCCAGTACTTC. Translating it yields CASSDSGRQETQYF.

The J gene is TRBJ2-5, the V gene TRBV5-1; TRBD1 matches 8 bases. The CDR3 extends over 15 amino acids. V gave up 0 bases and J gave up 6 bases; unmatched junction bases: 7. CDR1 SGHRS and CDR2 YFSETQ come from the germline V gene. The CDR3 is CASSLAPGGEKTQYF. The DNA of the CDR3 is TGCGCCAGCAGCTTGGCCCCAGGGGGCGAGAAGACCCAGTACTTC.

The V and J genes are TRBV28 and TRBJ2-7, with 7 bases fitting TRBD2. The CDR3 has 13 amino acids. Trimming removed 2 bases from V and 6 bases from J; junction bases left unmatched: 4. The germline CDR1 and CDR2 sequences are MDHEN and SYDVKM. The CDR3: CASSLGEGREQYF. The CDR3 DNA follows: TGTGCCAGCAGTTTAGGGGAGGGCCGCGAGCAGTACTTC.

In this sample, this clone turned up once. This chain connects TRBV6-6 to TRBJ1-1; D possibly corresponds to TRBD1 (5 bases). Trimming shortened V by 0 bases and J by 1 base, and 12 bases separated the two germline ends. The CDR3 runs to 16 residues. Germline CDR1 MNHNY, CDR2 SVGAGI (reference sequence). CDR3 DNA: TGTGCCAGCAGTTACTCTCGAGGACAACGGAACACTGAAGCTTTCTTT. Protein: CASSYSRGQRNTEAFF.

The gene calls are TRBV6-6 and TRBJ1-1; D is ambiguous. The CDR3 is made up of 14 amino acids. CDR1 MNHNY and CDR2 SVGAGI come from the germline V gene (reference sequence). V was shortened by 0 bases and J by 1 base, with 6 bases between the two germline ends. CDR3 nucleotides: TGTGCCAGCAGTTACTCACAGACGAACACTGAAGCTTTCTTT. Its translation: CASSYSQTNTEAFF.

This chain joins TRBV7-9 and TRBJ2-5, with TRBD1 identical over 12 bases. Germline CDR1 is SEHNR and CDR2 is FQNEAQ (reference sequence). The V segment lost 0 bases and the J segment 4 bases; nucleotides outside the gene matches: 6. The CDR3 is made up of 17 amino acids. This CDR3 is CASSLAGTGGLRETQYF. CDR3 in DNA: TGTGCCAGCAGCTTAGCCGGGACAGGGGGCCTCCGAGAGACCCAGTACTTC.

This clone showed up just a few times. V and J are TRBV11-3 and TRBJ2-7, with 10 nucleotides matching TRBD2. The V gene's germline CDR1 is SGHNT and CDR2 YENEEA. The CDR3 is made up of 15 amino acids. J was trimmed by 4 bases and V by 5 bases; bases with no gene match: 8. The CDR3 here is CASSQSASGSYEQYF. CDR3 DNA sequence: TGTGCCAGCAGCCAGTCGGCTAGCGGGAGTTACGAGCAGTACTTC.

The chain has TRBV6-5 and TRBJ2-2; D uncertain. V shed 6 bases and J shed 4 bases, with 6 bases lying between them. Germline CDR1 and CDR2: MNHEY and SVGAGI. The CDR3 covers 12 residues. The CDR3 protein is CASRKLTGELFF. The CDR3 DNA reads as TGTGCCAGCAGGAAACTCACCGGGGAGCTGTTTTTT.

V usage is TRBV7-2 and J usage is TRBJ2-1; a possible D gene is TRBD1 (5 bases). Trimming took 1 base from V and 9 from J, leaving 19 bases between them. The CDR3 runs 16 residues. CDR1 and CDR2 (germline): SGHTA, FQGNSA. The CDR3 region is CASSLEAGWGTGEQFF. CDR3 DNA sequence: TGTGCCAGCAGCTTAGAAGCAGGGTGGGGAACGGGTGAGCAGTTCTTC. Together with reference TRBV7-2 and TRBJ2-1, the CDR3 gives the full variable domain: GAGVSQSPSNKVTEKGKDVELRCDPISGHTALYWYRQSLGQGLEFLIYFQGNSAPDKSGLPSDRFSAERTGGSVSTLTIQRTQQEDSAVYLCASSLEAGWGTGEQFFGPGTRLTVL.

There are a few counts of this clone. One end of the junction varies from germline; a read error may be responsible. At the DNA level, this CDR3 is encoded by other sequences in the same sample as well. The chain employs TRBV4-1 and TRBJ1-2, with 9 bases fitting TRBD1. The CDR3 totals 14 residues. The V gene's germline CDR1 is MGHRA and CDR2 YSYEKL. The CDR3 DNA reads TGTGCCAGCAGCCCCGACAGGGGGAACTATGGCTACACCTTC. It specifies CASSPDRGNYGYTF.

The gene calls are TRBV28 and TRBJ1-1; D possibly corresponds to TRBD1 (6 bases). Germline CDR1 and CDR2: MDHEN and SYDVKM. The CDR3 totals 14 residues. V was shortened by 5 bases and J by 4 bases, with 14 bases between the two germline ends. The CDR3 DNA reads as TGTGCCAGCAGTACACAGACAGGCCGCACTGAAGCTTTCTTT. This encodes CASSTQTGRTEAFF.